This T cell receptor beta chain was sequenced during a study of CD8+CD57+ T cells in acquired aplastic anemia. Across the whole study: CD4+ and CD8+ cells, once sorted, gave DNA averaging roughly 3.2 ug. Read counts for CD4+ cells (from healthy donors) averaged about 10.8 million. Study-level results: Levels of CD8+ Simpson's diversity were not significantly distinct in patients versus controls. Common to patients and controls were approximately 30 CD8+ CDR3 sequences.

This CDR3 spans 15 amino acids. After removal of 5 bases from V and 5 bases from J, the junction contained 11 bases not matched to a gene. Per the germline V gene, CDR1 is SGHVS and CDR2 is FNYEAQ. Researchers used genomic DNA as the template to profile TCR beta VDJ and CDR3. TCRdb redid the calling of the reads with MiXCR, one entry per CDR3 protein. Of roughly 61,000 distinct CDR3 sequences listed, less than 65% are singletons. This clonotype appeared once. Its antigen remains unidentified. Sequences were obtained from sorted CD4+, CD8+, or CD8+CD57+ T cells (not recorded which) from PBMCs. This receptor was identified in a human donor in good health, serving as a control. The chain combines TRBV7-6 with TRBJ2-7; 8 bases are shared with TRBD1. CDR3 sequence: CASSPRQGRFNEQYF. Here the CDR3 DNA reads TGTGCCAGCAGCCCAAGACAGGGGAGGTTCAACGAGCAGTACTTC.